Reported below is one T cell receptor beta chain. Its cognate antigen has yet to be identified. No much larger clonotype is one base removed from it; base qualities were not supplied. The trial excluded patients who had a history of autoimmune disease or were on systemic immunosuppression. Peripheral blood for TCR sequencing was collected from all dose cohorts at baseline, on cycle 4 day 1, and on cycle 7 day 1. The samples were taken from a phase I, first-in-human, multicenter, open-label dose-escalation trial of ivuxolimab. Adults with locally advanced or metastatic melanoma, renal cell, hepatocellular, or head and neck squamous cell carcinoma were enrolled in the trial. Before TCR sequencing, CD4+ T cells and CD8+ T cells were sorted from peripheral blood as separate populations. V loses 8 bases of germline sequence and J loses 0 bases, and the interval between the two ends is 19 bases. The CDR3 covers 16 residues, taking in both the cysteine and the phenylalanine. Only CDR3 DNA is held: 48 bases, read in frame from base 1. CDR1 ENHRY and CDR2 SYGVKD are derived from the germline V gene.

The record originates from a study of OX40 agonist ivuxolimab in advanced cancers. Background on the whole study: Ivuxolimab was a fully human IgG2 agonistic monoclonal antibody targeting the costimulatory receptor OX40 (CD134). Intravenous ivuxolimab was administered to patients every 2 weeks at six dose levels: 0.01, 0.1, 0.3, 1.5, 3 and 10 mg/kg. Among the approximately 54 dose-escalation patients, 19 had hepatocellular carcinoma, approximately 15 melanoma, 9 renal cell carcinoma and 9 head and neck cancer. The dose-escalation cohort was about 83% male with a mean age of around 62 years, ranging from roughly 23 to 80. Patients were allowed to have had prior anti-PD-1, anti-PD-L1 or anti-CTLA-4 therapy, and 40% of the dose-escalation patients had previously received checkpoint inhibitors. Partial responses occurred in three dose-escalation patients: two with cutaneous melanoma and one with hepatocellular carcinoma. Peripheral TCRbeta sequencing was intended to test whether TCR sequence diversity was altered and clonal T-cell expansion was caused by ivuxolimab. The monotherapy dose-escalation portion (N ≈ 56 patients) of the phase I ivuxolimab trial is reported in the paper. Study-wide conclusions, independent of this receptor: Clonal expansion of both CD4+ and CD8+ blood T cells was observed from baseline to week 6 at doses 0.1 to 3.0 mg/kg. After ivuxolimab, more expanded clones were found on average in CD8+ T cells than in CD4+ T cells. In partial responders in the 0.1-3.0 mg/kg groups, normalized peripheral clonal expansion was found to be among the lowest, especially among CD8+ T cells. Low levels of normalized T-cell clonal expansion were also shown by some nonresponding patients. Antigen specificity was not determined for the clonally expanded peripheral T cells.

Genomic DNA was extracted from sorted cells for sequencing of the TCRbeta CDR3 region. The immunoSEQ Assay was used for sequencing of TCRbeta CDR3 regions. TCRdb stores this immuneACCESS table with in-frame sequences only. Part of the clones is absent; in the studies checked, under half of the shortfall reflects unresolved V genes, and no reason is known for the rest. For this sample the table gives 40,000 to 45,000 clones, of which about 80% were detected only once. About 4.4% of the sample belongs to the ten largest clones. Rearrangement joined TRBV10-3 to TRBJ1-1, with the D gene uncertain. This sequence originates from an adult with an advanced solid tumor such as melanoma, head and neck, liver or kidney cancer. The input for sequencing was CD4+ or CD8+ T cells sorted from blood, taken in a trial of the OX40 agonist ivuxolimab. The CDR3 in this case is CAIREDGGYLNTEAFF. In nucleotides, the sequence is TGTGCCATCCGGGAGGACGGCGGGTATTTGAACACTGAAGCTTTCTTT.